The entry below gives a single T cell receptor (beta chain) sequence along with its context. The sample originates from a study of blood T cell repertoires in COVID-19. V was shortened by 2 bases and J by 6 bases, with 17 bases between the two germline ends. Germline V gene sequence: CDR1 MDHEN, CDR2 SYDVKM. The CDR3 is made up of 16 amino acids. Only in-frame clones appear in the TCRdb table, and some are missing; sequencing was by immunoSEQ multiplex PCR. The sample records 260,000 or so clones, about 91% being singletons. This TCR was sampled from a woman between 35 and 50 years old with acute COVID-19. Sequenced material: PBMCs or T cells enriched from blood (not recorded which). The chain employs TRBV28 and TRBJ1-5; D is perhaps TRBD1 (5 bases). The CDR3: CASSLGGTTGVQPQHF. CDR3 DNA: TGTGCCAGCAGTTTAGGCGGGACCACGGGTGTTCAGCCCCAGCATTTT.